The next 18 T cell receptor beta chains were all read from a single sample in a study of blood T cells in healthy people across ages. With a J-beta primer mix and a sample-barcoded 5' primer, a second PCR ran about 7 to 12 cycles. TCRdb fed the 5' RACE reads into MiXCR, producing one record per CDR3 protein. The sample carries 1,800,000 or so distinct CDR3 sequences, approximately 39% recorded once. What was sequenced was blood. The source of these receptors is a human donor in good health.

The CDR3: CSARTEKDEKLFF. CDR3 DNA: TGCAGTGCTAGAACAGAGAAGGATGAAAAACTGTTTTTT. The chain employs TRBV20-1 and TRBJ1-4; D gene ambiguous. Trimming stripped 2 bases from V and 6 bases from J, with 10 bases between. This CDR3 has 13 residues. Germline-derived CDR1 and CDR2 are DFQATT and SNEGSKA (reference sequence).

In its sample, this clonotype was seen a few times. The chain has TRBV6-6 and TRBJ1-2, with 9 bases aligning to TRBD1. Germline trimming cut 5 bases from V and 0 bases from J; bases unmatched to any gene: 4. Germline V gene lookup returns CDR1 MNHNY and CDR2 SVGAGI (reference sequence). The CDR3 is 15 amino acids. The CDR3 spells CASSGQGKSNYGYTF. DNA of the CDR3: TGTGCCAGCAGTGGACAGGGGAAGTCTAACTATGGCTACACCTTC.

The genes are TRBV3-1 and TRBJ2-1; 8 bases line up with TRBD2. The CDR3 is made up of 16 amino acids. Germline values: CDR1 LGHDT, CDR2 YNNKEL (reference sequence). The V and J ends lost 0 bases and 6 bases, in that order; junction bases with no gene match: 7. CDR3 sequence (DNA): TGTGCCAGCAGCCAAGATGCCAGCGGGGGATGCAATGAGCAGTTCTTC. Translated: CASSQDASGGCNEQFF.

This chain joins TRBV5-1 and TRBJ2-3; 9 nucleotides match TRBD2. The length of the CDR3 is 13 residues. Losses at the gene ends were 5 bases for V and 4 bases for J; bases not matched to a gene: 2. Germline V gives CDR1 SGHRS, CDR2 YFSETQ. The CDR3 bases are TGCGCCAGCAGGCGGGGGGGCCCAGATACGCAGTATTTT. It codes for CASRRGGPDTQYF.

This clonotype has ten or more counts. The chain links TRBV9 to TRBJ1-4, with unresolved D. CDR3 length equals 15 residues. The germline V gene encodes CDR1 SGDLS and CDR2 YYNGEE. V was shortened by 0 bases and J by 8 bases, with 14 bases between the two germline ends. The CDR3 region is CASSVGTREGEKLFF. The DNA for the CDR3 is TGTGCCAGCAGCGTAGGGACGAGGGAAGGGGAAAAACTGTTTTTT.

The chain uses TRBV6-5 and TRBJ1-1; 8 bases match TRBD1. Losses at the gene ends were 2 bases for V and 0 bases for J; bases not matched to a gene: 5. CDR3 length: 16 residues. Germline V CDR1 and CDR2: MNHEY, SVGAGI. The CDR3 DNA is TGTGCCAGCAGTTACGGCAGGGGGCGGCTGAACACTGAAGCTTTCTTT. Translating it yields CASSYGRGRLNTEAFF.

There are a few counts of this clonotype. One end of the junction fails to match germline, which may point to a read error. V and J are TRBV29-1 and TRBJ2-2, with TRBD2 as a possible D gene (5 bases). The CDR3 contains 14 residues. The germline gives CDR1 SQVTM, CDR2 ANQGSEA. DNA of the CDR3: TGCAGCGTTGGAGTTTTGAGGGAAACCGGGGAGTTGTTTTTT. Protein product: CSVGVLRETGELFF.

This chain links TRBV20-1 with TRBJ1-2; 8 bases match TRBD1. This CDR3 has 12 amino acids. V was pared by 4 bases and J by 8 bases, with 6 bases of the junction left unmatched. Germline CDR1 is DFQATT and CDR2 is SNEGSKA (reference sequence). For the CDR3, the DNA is TGCAGTGCTAACAGGGGGGGACGGGGCTACACCTTC. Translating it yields CSANRGGRGYTF.

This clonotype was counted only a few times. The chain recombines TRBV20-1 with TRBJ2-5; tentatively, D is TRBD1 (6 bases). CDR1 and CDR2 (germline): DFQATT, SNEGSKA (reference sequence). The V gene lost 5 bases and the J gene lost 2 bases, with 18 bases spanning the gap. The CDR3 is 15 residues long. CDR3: CSAPRHQGRQETQYF. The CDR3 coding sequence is TGCAGTGCTCCGCGTCACCAGGGGCGACAAGAGACCCAGTACTTC.

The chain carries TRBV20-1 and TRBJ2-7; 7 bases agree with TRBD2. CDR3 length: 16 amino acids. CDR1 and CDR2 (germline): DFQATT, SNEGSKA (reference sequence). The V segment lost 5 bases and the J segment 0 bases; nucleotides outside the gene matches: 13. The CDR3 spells CSALPPGAGNSYEQYF. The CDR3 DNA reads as TGCAGTGCTCTCCCTCCGGGAGCGGGGAACTCCTACGAGCAGTACTTC.

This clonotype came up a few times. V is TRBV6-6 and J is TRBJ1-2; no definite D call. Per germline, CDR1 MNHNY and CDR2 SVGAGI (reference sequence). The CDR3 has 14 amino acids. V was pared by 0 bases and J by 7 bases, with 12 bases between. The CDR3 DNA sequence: TGTGCCAGCAGTTACTCTCCCACATACTGTGGCTACACCTTC. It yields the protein CASSYSPTYCGYTF.

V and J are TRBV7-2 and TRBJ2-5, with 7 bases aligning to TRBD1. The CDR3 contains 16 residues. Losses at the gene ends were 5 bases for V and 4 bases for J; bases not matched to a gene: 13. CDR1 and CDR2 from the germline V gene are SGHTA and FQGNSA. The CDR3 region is CASSPSRPGQRETQYF. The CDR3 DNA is TGTGCCAGCAGCCCCTCCCGACCGGGACAGAGAGAGACCCAGTACTTC.

The CDR3 coding sequence is TGTGCCAGCAGCGGGACAGGGGTTGGCCCATATGAAAAACTGTTTTTT. Translating it yields CASSGTGVGPYEKLFF. This rearrangement joins TRBV7-8 to TRBJ1-4; 10 positions match TRBD1. Germline V CDR1 and CDR2: SGHVS, FQNEAQ. The CDR3 spans 16 residues. The trim removed 5 bases at V and 6 bases at J, leaving 9 bases unmatched.

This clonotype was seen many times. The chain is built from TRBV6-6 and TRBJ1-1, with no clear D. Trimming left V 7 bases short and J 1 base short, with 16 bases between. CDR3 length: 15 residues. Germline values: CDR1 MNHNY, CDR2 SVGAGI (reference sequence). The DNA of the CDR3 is TGTGCCAGCACCTACGACACGGGCGAGAACACTGAAGCTTTCTTT. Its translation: CASTYDTGENTEAFF.

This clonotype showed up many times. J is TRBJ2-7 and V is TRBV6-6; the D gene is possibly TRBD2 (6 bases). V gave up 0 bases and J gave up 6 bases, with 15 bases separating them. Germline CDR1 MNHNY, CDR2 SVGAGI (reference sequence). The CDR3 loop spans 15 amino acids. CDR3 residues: CASSYSGTEDGEQYF. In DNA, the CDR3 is TGTGCCAGCAGTTACTCGGGGACTGAGGATGGCGAGCAGTACTTC.

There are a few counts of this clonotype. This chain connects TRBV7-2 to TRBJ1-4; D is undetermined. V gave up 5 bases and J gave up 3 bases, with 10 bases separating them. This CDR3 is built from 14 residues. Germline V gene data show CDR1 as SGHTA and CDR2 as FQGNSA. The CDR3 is CASSKYLANEKLFF. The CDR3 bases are TGTGCCAGCAGCAAGTATCTTGCTAATGAAAAACTGTTTTTT.

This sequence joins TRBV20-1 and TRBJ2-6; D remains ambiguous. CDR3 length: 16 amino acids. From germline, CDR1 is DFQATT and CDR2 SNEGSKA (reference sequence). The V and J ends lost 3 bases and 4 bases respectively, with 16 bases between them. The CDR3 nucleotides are TGCAGTGCTAGTACCTTACCCCGTCTGGGGGCCAACGTCCTGACTTTC. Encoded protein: CSASTLPRLGANVLTF.

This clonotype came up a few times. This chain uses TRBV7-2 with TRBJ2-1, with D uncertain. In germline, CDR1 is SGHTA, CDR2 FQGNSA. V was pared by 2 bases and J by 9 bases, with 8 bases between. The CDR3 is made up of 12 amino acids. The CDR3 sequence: CASSLRWSEQFF. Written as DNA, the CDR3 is TGTGCCAGCAGCTTACGGTGGAGTGAGCAGTTCTTC.